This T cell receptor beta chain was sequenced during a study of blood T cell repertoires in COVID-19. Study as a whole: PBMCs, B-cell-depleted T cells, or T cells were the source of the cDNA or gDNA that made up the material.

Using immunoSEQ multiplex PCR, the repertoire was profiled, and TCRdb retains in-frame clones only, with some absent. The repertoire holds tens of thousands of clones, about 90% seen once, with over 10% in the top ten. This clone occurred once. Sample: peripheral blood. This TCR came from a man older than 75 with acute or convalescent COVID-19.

The CDR3 DNA follows: TGTGCCAGTCGGACACAAAGCTCCTATAATTCACCCCTCCACTTT. Encoded protein: CASRTQSSYNSPLHF. The chain uses TRBV19 and TRBJ1-6; D might be TRBD1 (5 bases). Germline CDR1 is LNHDA and CDR2 is SQIVND (reference sequence). There are 15 residues in the CDR3. Trimming took 8 bases from V and 0 from J, leaving 11 bases between them.